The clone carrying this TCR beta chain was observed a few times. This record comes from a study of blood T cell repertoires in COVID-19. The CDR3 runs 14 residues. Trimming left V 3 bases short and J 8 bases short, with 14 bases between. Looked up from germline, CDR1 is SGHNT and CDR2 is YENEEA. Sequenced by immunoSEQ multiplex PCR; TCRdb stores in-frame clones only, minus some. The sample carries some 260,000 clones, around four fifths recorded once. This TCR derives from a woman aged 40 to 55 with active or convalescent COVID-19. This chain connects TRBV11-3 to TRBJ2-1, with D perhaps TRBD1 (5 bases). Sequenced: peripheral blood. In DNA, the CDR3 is TGTGCCAGCAGCTTGAGCAGAAAAGGGGATGAGCAGTTCTTC. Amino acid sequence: CASSLSRKGDEQFF.